This T cell receptor (beta chain) stems from a study of monozygotic twins with inflammatory bowel disease (dated 2019 in TCRdb). With regard to the full study: A total of 28 monozygotic twin pairs were included in the full study, comprising nine German pairs (four IBD-concordant, five IBD-discordant) and 19 IBD-discordant Danish pairs. The search for disease-associated traits relied mainly on comparing, within discordant pairs, IBD patients with their genetically identical healthy co-twins. Each individual had, on average, about 151 000 unique TCRalpha sequences and 181 000 unique TCRbeta sequences available for analysis.

Remarks on this clonotype: Its antigen is currently not known.

A 2.5 ml peripheral blood sample was drawn into PAXgene tubes per donor and stored at -80°C. Total RNA was isolated from whole blood with the PAXgene blood miRNA kit on an automated QIAcube, without T cell sorting. Peripheral blood from monozygotic twin pairs who were concordant or discordant for inflammatory bowel disease underwent deep TCRalpha and TCRbeta repertoire profiling using unique molecular barcoding. For every twin pair, smoking habits were documented, and each individual was categorised as a current, former or never smoker. Library generation was performed with 5' RACE. For each TCR library, around 3,800 ng of total RNA was used. For each sample, cDNA was synthesized in eight separate reactions using SMARTScribe reverse transcriptase. During cDNA synthesis, template switching introduced unique molecular identifiers that contained a 6-nucleotide sample barcode. Two nested PCRs of approximately 16 and 10 cycles amplified the TCRalpha and TCRbeta cDNA, and bead purification followed each PCR. Before amplification, the cDNA was treated with uracil DNA-glycosylase and purified using the QIAquick PCR purification kit. The second PCR added Illumina TruSeq-compatible adapters along with sample-specific barcodes. TapeStation and Qubit were used to check library quality and concentration, and 5 to 6.5 ng of each library was pooled. Pooled libraries were sequenced on an Illumina HiSeq2500 single-index Rapid Run with 2 x 100 bp reads and custom sequencing primers. Turning to the authors' computational methods: UMI-based consensus assembly with MiGEC version 1.2.6 was used to correct PCR and sequencing errors. MiXCR version 2.1.1 was used for V(D)J alignment, clonotype assembly and CDR3 extraction. Normalisation of gene usage, clonotype sharing and MAIT/NKT TCR abundance was achieved by analysing the top 1000, 10 000 and 20 000 clonotypes per sample. After downsampling to 27 000 UMIs, diversity was calculated as the inverse Simpson index using the vegan R package. Paired Mann-Whitney U tests were applied to discordant twin pairs, and Benjamini-Hochberg correction was used for multiple testing. TCRdb reprocessed the reads and lists each CDR3 protein sequence as a single entry, with no DNA. The V and J calls and clone size are TCRdb's, not the authors'. The sample has around 99,000 distinct CDR3 sequences on record. Jointly, the top ten make up 12% of the sample.

Overall study outcomes, separate from this receptor: No single strong signal or clonotype linked to IBD turned up in the results, so the idea that one exists was not supported. Different T cell subtypes could not be distinguished in the analysis. Fewer clonotypes were shared with other individuals by IBD patients than by healthy twins, most markedly in patients showing signs of disease activity. Differing immunosuppressive treatments among patients may have added background noise and inter-individual variability to the repertoires. Concordant and discordant twins showed no difference in repertoire similarity, possibly because of limited statistical power. Measured by the inverse Simpson index, TCRbeta repertoire diversity was lower in IBD patients than in their healthy co-twins.

For CDR1 and CDR2, the germline V gene lists SGHAT and FQNNGV. The CDR3 spans 19 residues, from the cysteine through the phenylalanine. Only the protein is available. This clonotype was sampled from a human donor with ulcerative colitis or Crohn's disease, or a healthy co-twin of an affected twin (not recorded which). The sequence links TRBV11-2 to TRBJ2-5; TCRdb's D call of TRBD2 is untestable without DNA. The sample consisted of blood. The CDR3 loop reads CASSLFPGTSGGPQETQYF.